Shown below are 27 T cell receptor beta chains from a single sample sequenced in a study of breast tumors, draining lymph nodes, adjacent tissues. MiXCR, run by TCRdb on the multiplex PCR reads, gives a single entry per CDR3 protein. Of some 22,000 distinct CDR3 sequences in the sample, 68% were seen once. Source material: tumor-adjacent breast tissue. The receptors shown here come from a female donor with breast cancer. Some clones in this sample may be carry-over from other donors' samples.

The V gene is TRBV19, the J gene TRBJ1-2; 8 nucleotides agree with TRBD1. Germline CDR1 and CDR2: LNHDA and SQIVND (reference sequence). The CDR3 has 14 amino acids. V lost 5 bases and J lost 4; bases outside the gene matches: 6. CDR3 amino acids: CASSPLGQVYGYTF. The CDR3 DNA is TGTGCCAGTAGTCCATTGGGACAGGTCTATGGCTACACCTTC. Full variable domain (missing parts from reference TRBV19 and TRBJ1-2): DGGITQSPKYLFRKEGQNVTLSCEQNLNHDAMYWYRQDPGQGLRLIYYSQIVNDFQKGDIAEGYSVSREKKESFPLTVTSAQKNPTAFYLCASSPLGQVYGYTFGSGTRLTVV.

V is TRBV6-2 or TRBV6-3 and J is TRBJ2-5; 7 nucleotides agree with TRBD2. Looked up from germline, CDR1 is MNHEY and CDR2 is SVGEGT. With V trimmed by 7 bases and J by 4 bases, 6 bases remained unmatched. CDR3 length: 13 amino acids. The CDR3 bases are TGTGCCAGCACCTGGGGCGGGGGAGAGACCCAGTACTTC. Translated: CASTWGGGETQYF.

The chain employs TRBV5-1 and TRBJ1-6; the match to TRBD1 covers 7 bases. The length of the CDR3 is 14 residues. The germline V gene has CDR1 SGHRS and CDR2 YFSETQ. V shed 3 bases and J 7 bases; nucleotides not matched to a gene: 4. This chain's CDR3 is CASSWGDSNSPLHF. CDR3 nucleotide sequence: TGCGCCAGCAGCTGGGGGGACAGCAATTCACCCCTCCACTTT.

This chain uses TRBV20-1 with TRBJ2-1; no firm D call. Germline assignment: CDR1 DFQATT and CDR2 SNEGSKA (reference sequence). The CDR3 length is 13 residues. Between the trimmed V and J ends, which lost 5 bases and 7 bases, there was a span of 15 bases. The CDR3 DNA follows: TGCAGTGCTTCGTACGGGCTGGGGAATGAGCAGTTCTTC. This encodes CSASYGLGNEQFF.

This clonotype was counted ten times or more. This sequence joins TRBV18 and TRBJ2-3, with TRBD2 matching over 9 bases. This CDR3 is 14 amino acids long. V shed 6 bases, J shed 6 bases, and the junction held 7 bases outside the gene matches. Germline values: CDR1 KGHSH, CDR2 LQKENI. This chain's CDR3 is CASSVVAGADTQYF. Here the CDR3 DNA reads TGTGCCAGCTCGGTAGTAGCGGGAGCGGATACGCAGTATTTT.

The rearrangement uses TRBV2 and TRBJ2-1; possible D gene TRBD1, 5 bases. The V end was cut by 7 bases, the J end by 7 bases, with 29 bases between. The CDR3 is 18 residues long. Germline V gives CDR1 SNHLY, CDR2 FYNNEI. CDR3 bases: TGTGCCAGCACCGCTCACCCACCAGGGCAGGGATGGATGAATGAGCAGTTCTTC. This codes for CASTAHPPGQGWMNEQFF. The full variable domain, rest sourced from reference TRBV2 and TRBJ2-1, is EPEVTQTPSHQVTQMGQEVILRCVPISNHLYFYWYRQILGQKVEFLVSFYNNEISEKSEIFDDQFSVERPDGSNFTLKIRSTKLEDSAMYFCASTAHPPGQGWMNEQFFGPGTRLTVL.

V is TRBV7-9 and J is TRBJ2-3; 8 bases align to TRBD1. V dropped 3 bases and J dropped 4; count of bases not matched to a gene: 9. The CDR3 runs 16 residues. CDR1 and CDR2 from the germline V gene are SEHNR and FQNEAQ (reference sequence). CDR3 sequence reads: CASSFWTGNGADTQYF. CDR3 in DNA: TGTGCCAGCAGCTTTTGGACAGGGAATGGTGCAGATACGCAGTATTTT.

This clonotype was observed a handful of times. CDR3 bases: TGCAGTGCTAAACCGACAGGGGGCACTTACTACGAGCAGTACTTC. It yields the protein CSAKPTGGTYYEQYF. The chain is built from TRBV20-1 and TRBJ2-7, with TRBD1 identical over 10 bases. CDR3 length: 15 residues. The V gene's germline CDR1 is DFQATT and CDR2 SNEGSKA (reference sequence). The J segment lost 3 bases and the V segment lost 4 bases, leaving 9 bases of the junction unmatched.

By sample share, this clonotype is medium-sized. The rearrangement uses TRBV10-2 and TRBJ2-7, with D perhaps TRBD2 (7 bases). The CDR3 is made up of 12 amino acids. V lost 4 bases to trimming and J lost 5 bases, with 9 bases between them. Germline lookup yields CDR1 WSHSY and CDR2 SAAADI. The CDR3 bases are TGCGCCAGCAGTGTGGGGGGGCACGAGCAGTACTTC. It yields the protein CASSVGGHEQYF.

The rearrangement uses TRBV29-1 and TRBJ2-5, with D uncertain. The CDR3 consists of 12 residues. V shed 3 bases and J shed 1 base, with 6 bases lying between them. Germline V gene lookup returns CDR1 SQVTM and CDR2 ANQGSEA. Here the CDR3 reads CSVEGSQETQYF. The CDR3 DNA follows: TGCAGCGTTGAGGGCAGCCAAGAGACCCAGTACTTC.

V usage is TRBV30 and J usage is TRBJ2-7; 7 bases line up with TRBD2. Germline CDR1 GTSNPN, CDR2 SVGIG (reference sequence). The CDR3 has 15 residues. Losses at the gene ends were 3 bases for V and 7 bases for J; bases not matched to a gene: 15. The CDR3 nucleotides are TGTGCCTGGAGCGGGGAGGGGCCCGCTGGTTGGGAGCAGTACTTC. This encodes CAWSGEGPAGWEQYF.

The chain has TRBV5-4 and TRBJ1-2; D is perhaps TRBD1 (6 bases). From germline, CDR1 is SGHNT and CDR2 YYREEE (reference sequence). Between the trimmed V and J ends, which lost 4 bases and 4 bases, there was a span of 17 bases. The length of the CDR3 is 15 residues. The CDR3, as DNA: TGTGCCAGCAGCACCACTTTACAGGGTTCCTATGGCTACACCTTC. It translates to CASSTTLQGSYGYTF.

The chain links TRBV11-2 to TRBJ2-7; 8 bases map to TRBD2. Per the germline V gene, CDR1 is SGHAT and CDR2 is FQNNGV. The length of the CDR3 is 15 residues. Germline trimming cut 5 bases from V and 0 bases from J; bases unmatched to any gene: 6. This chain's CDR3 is CASSLTSGGSYEQYF. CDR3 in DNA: TGTGCCAGCAGCCTCACTAGCGGAGGCTCCTACGAGCAGTACTTC.

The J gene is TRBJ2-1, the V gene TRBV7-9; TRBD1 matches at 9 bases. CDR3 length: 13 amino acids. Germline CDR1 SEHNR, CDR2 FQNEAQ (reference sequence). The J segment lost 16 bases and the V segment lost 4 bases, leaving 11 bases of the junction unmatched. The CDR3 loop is CASSSASGTGFFF. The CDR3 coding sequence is TGTGCCAGCAGCTCAGCCTCCGGGACAGGGTTTTTCTTC.

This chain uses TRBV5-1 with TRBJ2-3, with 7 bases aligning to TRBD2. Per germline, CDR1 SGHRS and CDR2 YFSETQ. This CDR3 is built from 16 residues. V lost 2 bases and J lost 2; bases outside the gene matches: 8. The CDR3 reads CASSLGGRVVTDTQYF. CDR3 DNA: TGCGCCAGCAGCTTAGGAGGGAGGGTTGTCACAGATACGCAGTATTTT.

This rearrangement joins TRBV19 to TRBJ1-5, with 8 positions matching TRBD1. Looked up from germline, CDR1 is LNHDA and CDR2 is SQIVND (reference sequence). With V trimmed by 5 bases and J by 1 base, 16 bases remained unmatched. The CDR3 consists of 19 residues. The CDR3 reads CASSLGRGRGQRSNQPQHF. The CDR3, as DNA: TGTGCCAGTAGTTTAGGGAGGGGCAGGGGGCAGCGGAGCAATCAGCCCCAGCATTTT.

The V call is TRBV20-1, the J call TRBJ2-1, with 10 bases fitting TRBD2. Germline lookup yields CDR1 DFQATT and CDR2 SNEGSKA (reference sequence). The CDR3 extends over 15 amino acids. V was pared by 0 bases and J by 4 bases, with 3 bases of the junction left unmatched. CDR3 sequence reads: CSARDWTSGYNEQFF. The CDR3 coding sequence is TGCAGTGCTAGAGATTGGACTAGCGGATACAATGAGCAGTTCTTC.

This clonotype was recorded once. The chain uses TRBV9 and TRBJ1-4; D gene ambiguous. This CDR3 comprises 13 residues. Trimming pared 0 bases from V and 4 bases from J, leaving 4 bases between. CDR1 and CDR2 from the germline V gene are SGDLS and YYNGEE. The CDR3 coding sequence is TGTGCCAGCAGCGTAGGCGTTAATGAAAAACTGTTTTTT. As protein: CASSVGVNEKLFF.

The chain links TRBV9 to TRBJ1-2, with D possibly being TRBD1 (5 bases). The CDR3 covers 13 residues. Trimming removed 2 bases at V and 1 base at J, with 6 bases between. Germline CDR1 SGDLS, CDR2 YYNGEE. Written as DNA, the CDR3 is TGTGCCAGCAGCGTCGACAGTAACTATGGCTACACCTTC. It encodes CASSVDSNYGYTF.

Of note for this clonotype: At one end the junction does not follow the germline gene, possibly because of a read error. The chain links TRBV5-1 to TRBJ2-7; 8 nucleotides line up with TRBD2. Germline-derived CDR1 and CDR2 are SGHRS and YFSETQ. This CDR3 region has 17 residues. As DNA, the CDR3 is TGCGCCAGCAGCCCCGGGCTAGCGGGTGGGAACTCCCACGAGCAGTACTTC. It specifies CASSPGLAGGNSHEQYF. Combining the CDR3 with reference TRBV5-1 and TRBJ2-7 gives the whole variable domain KAGVTQTPRYLIKTRGQQVTLSCSPISGHRSVSWYQQTPGQGLQFLFEYFSETQRNKGNFPGRFSGRQFSNSRSEMNVSTLELGDSALYLCASSPGLAGGNSHEQYFGPGTRLTVT.

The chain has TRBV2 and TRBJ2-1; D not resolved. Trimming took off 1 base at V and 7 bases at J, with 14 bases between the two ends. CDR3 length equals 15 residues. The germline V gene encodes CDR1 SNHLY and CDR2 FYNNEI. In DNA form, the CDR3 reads TGTGCCAGCAGTGAAGGGGGATCCTACAATAATGAGCAGTTCTTC. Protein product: CASSEGGSYNNEQFF.

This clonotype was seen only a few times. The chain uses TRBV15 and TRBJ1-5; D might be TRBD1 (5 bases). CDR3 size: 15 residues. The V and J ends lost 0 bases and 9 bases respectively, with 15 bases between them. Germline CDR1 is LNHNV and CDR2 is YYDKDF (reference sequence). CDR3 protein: CATSRDGFVGGPQHF. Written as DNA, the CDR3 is TGTGCCACCAGCAGAGATGGCTTCGTGGGGGGGCCCCAGCATTTT.

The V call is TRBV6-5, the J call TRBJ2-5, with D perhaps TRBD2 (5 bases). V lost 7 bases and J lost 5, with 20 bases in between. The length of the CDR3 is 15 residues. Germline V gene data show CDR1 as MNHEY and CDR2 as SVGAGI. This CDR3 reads CASTESREWRETQYF. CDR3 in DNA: TGTGCCAGCACGGAATCTCGGGAATGGCGGGAGACCCAGTACTTC.

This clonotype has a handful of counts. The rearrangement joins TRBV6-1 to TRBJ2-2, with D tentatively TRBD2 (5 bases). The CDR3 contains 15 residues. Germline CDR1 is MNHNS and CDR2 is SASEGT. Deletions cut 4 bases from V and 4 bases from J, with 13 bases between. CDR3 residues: CASSVAASPTGELFF. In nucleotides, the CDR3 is TGTGCCAGCAGTGTCGCGGCTAGCCCCACCGGGGAGCTGTTTTTT.

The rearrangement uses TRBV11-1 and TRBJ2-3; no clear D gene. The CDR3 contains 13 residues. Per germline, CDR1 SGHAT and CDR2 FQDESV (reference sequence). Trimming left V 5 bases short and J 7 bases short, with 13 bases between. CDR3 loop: CASSPVADHTQYF. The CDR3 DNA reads TGTGCCAGCAGCCCTGTCGCCGATCATACGCAGTATTTT.

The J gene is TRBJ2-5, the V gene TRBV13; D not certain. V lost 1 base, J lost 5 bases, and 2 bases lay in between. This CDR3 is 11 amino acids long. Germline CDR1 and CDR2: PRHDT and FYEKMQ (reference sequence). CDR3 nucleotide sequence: TGTGCCAGCAGCTTAGCGGAGACCCAGTACTTC. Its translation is CASSLAETQYF.

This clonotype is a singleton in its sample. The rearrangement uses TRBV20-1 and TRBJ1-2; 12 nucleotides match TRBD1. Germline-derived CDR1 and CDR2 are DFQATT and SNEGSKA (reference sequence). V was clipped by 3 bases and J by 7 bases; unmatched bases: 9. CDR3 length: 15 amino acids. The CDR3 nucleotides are TGCAGTGCTAGGCCCCCCTGGGACAGGGGGCCTGGCTACACCTTC. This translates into CSARPPWDRGPGYTF.